The 20 T cell receptor beta chains below all came from one sample that was sequenced in a study of T cell responses to AZD1222 COVID-19 vaccine. Method: immunoSEQ multiplex PCR; TCRdb's copy keeps in-frame clones and lacks some. The sample contains about 110,000 clones, about nine tenths of which appear only once. The sample here was peripheral blood, taken on day 0 of AZD1222 vaccination. These receptor sequences come from an adult in good health.

This chain uses TRBV4-2 with TRBJ1-2; 9 positions match TRBD1. Per the germline V gene, CDR1 is LGHNA and CDR2 is YNFKEQ. The CDR3 runs 15 residues. V lost 1 base to trimming and J lost 0 bases; unmatched junction nucleotides: 0. The CDR3 coding sequence is TGTGCCAGCAGCCAAGGGACAGGGGCTAACTATGGCTACACCTTC. It codes for CASSQGTGANYGYTF.

The CDR3 nucleotides read TGTGCCAGCAGCCAACGAAGCGGGCCTGGCTACAATGAGCAGTTCTTC. Its translation is CASSQRSGPGYNEQFF. This sequence joins TRBV3-1 (or the pseudogene TRBV3-2) and TRBJ2-1; possible D gene TRBD2, 6 bases. Deletions cut 2 bases from V and 3 bases from J, with 14 bases between. The CDR3 is made up of 16 amino acids. Germline assignment: CDR1 LGHDT and CDR2 YNNKEL (reference sequence).

The rearrangement joins TRBV19 to TRBJ1-2, with D possibly being TRBD1 (6 bases). This CDR3 comprises 15 residues. Germline V gene data show CDR1 as LNHDA and CDR2 as SQIVND (reference sequence). V was cut by 6 bases and J by 3 bases, with 17 bases left in between. The DNA for the CDR3 is TGTGCCAGTAGCAGCTGGACAGCTGGGGACTATGGCTACACCTTC. It translates to CASSSWTAGDYGYTF.

The rearrangement joins TRBV5-4 to TRBJ1-4, with 9 bases aligning to TRBD1. The length of the CDR3 is 14 residues. J gave up 8 bases and V 4 bases, and 6 bases lay outside the gene matches. The V gene's germline CDR1 is SGHNT and CDR2 YYREEE (reference sequence). The CDR3 is CASSLGQGREKLFF. The CDR3 nucleotides read TGTGCCAGCAGCCTTGGACAGGGGAGAGAAAAACTGTTTTTT. The variable domain in full, completed from reference TRBV5-4 and TRBJ1-4, reads ETGVTQSPTHLIKTRGQQVTLRCSSQSGHNTVSWYQQALGQGPQFIFQYYREEENGRGNFPPRFSGLQFPNYSSELNVNALELDDSALYLCASSLGQGREKLFFGSGTQLSVL.

V usage is TRBV3-1 (or the pseudogene TRBV3-2) and J usage is TRBJ1-5; 9 nucleotides line up with TRBD1. Germline V gives CDR1 LGHDT, CDR2 YNNKEL (reference sequence). This CDR3 has 17 amino acids. The junction had 10 bases not matched to a gene; V was cut back by 2 bases and J by 5 bases. CDR3 bases: TGTGCCAGCAGCCAATGGGGGACAGGGTCGAACGATCAGCCCCAGCATTTT. Residues: CASSQWGTGSNDQPQHF.

The rearrangement joins TRBV9 to TRBJ2-7, with D possibly TRBD2 on 6 matching bases. Trimming took off 2 bases at V and 7 bases at J, with 19 bases between the two ends. This CDR3 has 15 amino acids. Germline V gene sequence: CDR1 SGDLS, CDR2 YYNGEE. The CDR3 nucleotides read TGTGCCAGCAGCGTTGGCGGGGACCCGAGGGAAGAGCAGTACTTC. Encoded protein: CASSVGGDPREEQYF.

The chain recombines TRBV7-8 with TRBJ1-5, with 7 positions matching TRBD1. The CDR3 extends over 14 amino acids. Germline trimming cut 0 bases from V and 7 bases from J; bases unmatched to any gene: 3. Germline V CDR1 and CDR2: SGHVS, FQNEAQ. CDR3 region: CASSLATGRQPQHF. Here the CDR3 DNA reads TGTGCCAGCAGCTTAGCGACAGGGCGCCAGCCCCAGCATTTT.

The V and J genes are TRBV7-3 and TRBJ2-5, with 8 nucleotides matching TRBD1. This CDR3 spans 15 amino acids. The germline CDR1 and CDR2 sequences are SGHTA and FQGTGA. J gave up 5 bases and V 2 bases, and 7 bases lay outside the gene matches. This chain's CDR3 is CASSLGYRGRETQYF. CDR3 coding DNA: TGTGCCAGCAGCTTAGGTTACAGGGGGAGGGAGACCCAGTACTTC.

This chain uses TRBV10-2 with TRBJ1-1; possibly TRBD1 for D (5 bases). Germline CDR1 reads WSHSY; CDR2 reads SAAADI. The V end was cut by 3 bases, the J end by 4 bases, with 15 bases between. The CDR3 is made up of 15 amino acids. As DNA, the CDR3 is TGCGCCAGCAGTGAAAACGTCGGGGCCCGCACTGAAGCTTTCTTT. This codes for CASSENVGARTEAFF.

The V call is TRBV11-2, the J call TRBJ1-2; perhaps TRBD1 as D (5 bases). Germline assignment: CDR1 SGHAT and CDR2 FQNNGV. This CDR3 comprises 15 residues. V was pared by 2 bases and J by 2 bases, with 12 bases between. CDR3 region: CASSLSSTENYGYTF. CDR3 nucleotide sequence: TGTGCCAGCAGCTTAAGTTCGACAGAGAACTATGGCTACACCTTC.

This clone was observed once. The rearrangement links TRBV10-1 to TRBJ2-2; D uncertain. V lost 8 bases and J 0 bases, leaving 7 bases between the germline ends. The CDR3 runs 13 residues. CDR1 and CDR2 from the germline V gene are WNHNN and SYGVQD (reference sequence). CDR3 DNA: TGCGCCAGCGGGATTGCGAACACCGGGGAGCTGTTTTTT. As protein: CASGIANTGELFF.

This clone was counted once. This chain connects TRBV12-3 or TRBV12-4 to TRBJ1-3, with D unresolved. The germline V and J ends were trimmed by 4 bases and 0 bases, with 4 bases remaining between them. This CDR3 is 13 amino acids long. CDR3 in DNA: TGTGCCAGCAGTTGGAGCTCTGGAAACACCATATATTTT. It encodes CASSWSSGNTIYF.

The chain combines TRBV23-1 with TRBJ1-3; D remains unclear. TRBV23-1 is classed as an ORF, of uncertain function. The V gene lost 3 bases and the J gene lost 3 bases, with 12 bases spanning the gap. The CDR3 runs 15 residues. CDR3 loop: CASSHFRFNGNTIYF. The CDR3 nucleotides read TGCGCCAGCAGTCACTTTCGCTTCAATGGAAACACCATATATTTT.

This sequence joins TRBV9 and TRBJ2-7; D not certain. This CDR3 has 13 amino acids. The V end lost 2 bases, the J end lost 5 bases, and 11 bases lay between the germline ends. Germline V gene lookup returns CDR1 SGDLS and CDR2 YYNGEE. The CDR3 DNA is TGTGCCAGCAGCGTTGGCGTCCAGAACGAGCAGTACTTC. Residues: CASSVGVQNEQYF.

This sequence joins TRBV4-1 and TRBJ2-7, with D perhaps matching TRBD2 (7 bases). The CDR3 consists of 17 residues. Germline V gene sequence: CDR1 MGHRA, CDR2 YSYEKL. V dropped 0 bases and J dropped 1 base, with 16 bases sitting between them. The CDR3 is CASSQDIGGAQSYEQYF. In nucleotides, the CDR3 is TGCGCCAGCAGCCAAGATATTGGGGGGGCACAGTCCTACGAGCAGTACTTC.

The chain has TRBV10-1 and TRBJ2-5; perhaps TRBD1 as D (5 bases). This CDR3 has 13 amino acids. Deletions cut 5 bases from V and 1 base from J, with 8 bases between. Germline CDR1 and CDR2: WNHNN and SYGVQD (reference sequence). The CDR3 DNA reads as TGCGCCAGCAGTAGACAGATCCAAGAGACCCAGTACTTC. As protein: CASSRQIQETQYF.

This clone was counted once. J is TRBJ2-7 and V is TRBV3-1 (or the pseudogene TRBV3-2); 9 nucleotides agree with TRBD1. The V gene end was trimmed by 4 bases and the J gene end by 6 bases; junction bases not matched to a gene: 4. Germline values: CDR1 LGHDT, CDR2 YNNKEL (reference sequence). The CDR3 spans 13 residues. CDR3 region: CASSRDRDSEQYF. CDR3 nucleotides: TGTGCCAGCAGCCGGGACAGGGATAGCGAGCAGTACTTC.

CDR3 sequence reads: CASSYRPAGTDTQYF. CDR3 nucleotide sequence: TGTGCCAGCAGTTATCGGCCAGCGGGTACAGATACGCAGTATTTT. This chain uses TRBV6-5 with TRBJ2-3, with D perhaps matching TRBD2 (6 bases). V was pared by 3 bases and J by 3 bases, with 13 bases between. CDR3 length equals 15 residues. Germline CDR1 is MNHEY and CDR2 is SVGAGI.

V usage is TRBV9 and J usage is TRBJ1-2; 7 bases align to TRBD1. The CDR3 is made up of 16 amino acids. J lost 4 bases, V lost 4 bases, and 13 bases had no gene match. From germline, CDR1 is SGDLS and CDR2 YYNGEE. CDR3 amino acids: CASSPRRDSYTYGYTF. For the CDR3, the DNA is TGTGCCAGCAGCCCCCGTCGGGACAGTTATACCTATGGCTACACCTTC.

The rearrangement uses TRBV15 and TRBJ1-2; D may be TRBD1 (6 bases). This CDR3 contains 15 residues. Trimming stripped 4 bases from V and 7 bases from J, with 19 bases between. Germline V gives CDR1 LNHNV, CDR2 YYDKDF (reference sequence). In nucleotides, the CDR3 is TGTGCCACCAGCACCCTCCTGGGGCGGGGGCTTGGCTACACCTTC. It is translated as CATSTLLGRGLGYTF.